This record concerns one T cell receptor beta chain sequence. Its cognate antigen is unknown. This sample was taken from a study of shared clonotypes between healthy human individuals. Approximately 32,000 T cell genomes, or around 0.3 ug DNA, went into unsorted PBMC replicate PCRs. Profiling relied on immunoSEQ multiplex PCR, and the TCRdb table lists in-frame clones only, not all of them. This table holds some 510,000 clones, around 74% found once. General study points: Limited genetic and exposure-history diversity came from having few donors.

The CDR3 sequence is 14 residues long. Germline values: CDR1 KGHSH, CDR2 LQKENI. V was clipped by 6 bases and J by 3 bases, with 13 bases between them. Sequences were obtained from PBMCs. The receptor's source is a woman aged 40 to 49 in good health. Some clones in this sample may be carry-over from other donors' samples. The chain uses TRBV18 and TRBJ2-3; D might be TRBD2 (6 bases). This CDR3 reads CASSRRGTTDTQYF. The CDR3 DNA sequence: TGTGCCAGCTCCCGGCGGGGAACGACAGATACGCAGTATTTT.